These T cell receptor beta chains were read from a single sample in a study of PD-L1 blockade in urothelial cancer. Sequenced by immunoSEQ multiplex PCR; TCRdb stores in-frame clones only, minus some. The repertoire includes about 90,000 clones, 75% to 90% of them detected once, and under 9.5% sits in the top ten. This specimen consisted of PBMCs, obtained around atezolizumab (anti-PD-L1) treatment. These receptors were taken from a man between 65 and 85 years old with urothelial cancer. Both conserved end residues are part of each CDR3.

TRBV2	CASMEGQTHNQPQHF
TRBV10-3	CAISARTGIQQPQHF
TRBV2	CASSEAEVMNTEAFF
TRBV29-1	CSAGQGGAEAFF
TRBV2	CASSEALTLAEAFF
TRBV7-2	CASRLTGMGKNIQYF
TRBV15	CATTPGGNHGYTF
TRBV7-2	CASSLERPGYHTDTQYF
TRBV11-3	CASSRDRGGSYEQYF
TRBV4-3	CASSQGTSGHQETQYF
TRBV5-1	CASSFNTGGTEAFF
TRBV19	CASSIAGGNEKLFF
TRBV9	CASSVGSSGGANEQFF
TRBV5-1	CASSLTGTEDGYTF
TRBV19	CASSTTAPGTEAFF
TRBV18	CASSLAGQGNTEAFF
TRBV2	CASSDKGYYEQYF
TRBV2	CASSEAVRKLFF
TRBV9	CASSDSSGNTIYF
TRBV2	CASSLAGELGELFF
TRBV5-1	CASSSRTGFYEQYF